The source of this T cell receptor beta chain is a study of cytomegalovirus exposure and HLA in healthy donors. In regard to this clone: As yet, its antigen is unknown.

Overall study findings and caveats: A missense variant in DCLRE1C was later tied to TCR beta V- and J-gene trimming. In a later analysis, at a false discovery rate of 0.05, 16,951 TCR beta sequences matched HLA alleles. In a later analysis, DRB1 alleles had the most associated TCRs; HLA-C alleles the fewest.

Healthy bone marrow donors made up the cohort. 60 Vbeta and 13 Jbeta primers were used in PCR. The data were produced by immunoSEQ multiplex PCR, yet TCRdb's version contains in-frame clones alone and is incomplete. The sample yields approximately 190,000 clones, 81% seen once. This TCR was sampled from a man aged 35 to 55 in good health and CMV-seropositive. The material sequenced was PBMCs.

This CDR3 reads CASSLGGRASETQYF. CDR3 sequence (DNA): TGTGCCAGCAGCTTAGGCGGGAGGGCCAGCGAGACCCAGTACTTC. The rearrangement joins TRBV7-3 to TRBJ2-5; 9 positions match TRBD2. V lost 2 bases and J lost 5; bases outside the gene matches: 6. The CDR3 sequence is 15 residues long. Germline CDR1 is SGHTA and CDR2 is FQGTGA.